This T cell receptor (beta chain) was documented in a study of cytomegalovirus exposure and HLA in healthy donors listed by TCRdb under 2017. Background on the whole study: According to a later analysis, the 120 or so validation repertoires were produced on the same platform as the 666 repertoires of the first cohort. The study was designed to test whether signatures of past pathogen exposure could be identified by cataloging public T cell receptors. In addition to the first cohort of approximately 650 subjects, a separate validation cohort of some 120 different subjects was used. The study combined high-throughput TCR immunosequencing, statistical association of individual TCRs with disease status, and machine learning to predict cytomegalovirus infection status.

In the germline V gene, CDR1 corresponds to MNHEY and CDR2 to SVGAGI. Including the terminal cysteine and phenylalanine, the CDR3 comprises 13 residues. Only the CDR3 part of the read is kept: 39 bases, read in frame from the first base. The junction shows trimming of 5 bases on V and 4 bases on J, plus 11 bases between the germline ends. Separate from the approximately 670-subject first cohort, the validation cohort of more than 90 subjects was the group to which the donors belonged. Library preparation employed the immunoSEQ multiplex PCR assay. The authors processed their data as follows. A statistical classification framework was developed to diagnose cytomegalovirus status using the catalog of TCR beta chain sequences. TCRdb retrieved this table from immuneACCESS and kept in-frame rearrangements only. Not all clones are present; in checked studies, unresolved V genes account for under half, and no reason is known for the remainder. That table is the source of V, J and clone size, and D and trimming were worked out from the DNA. For this sample there are almost 200,000 clones; around 80% appear just once. Roughly 1.2% of the sample goes to the ten largest clones.

Here is what the overall study found, with its caveats: A few of the identified cytomegalovirus-associated TCR beta chains were confirmed in vitro to be specific for cytomegalovirus antigens. Most TCR sequences were seen in very few donors, while some public TCRs were found in many individuals. A later analysis lacked HLA typing for the validation cohort, so it scored co-occurrence in that cohort across all 120 or so repertoires. The classifier was reported to diagnose cytomegalovirus status with high specificity and sensitivity in both the original cohort and the validation cohort. In a later analysis, TCRs clustered in the first cohort were found to also tend to co-occur in the 130 or so validation repertoires, with 94% of cluster scores above 0. A total of 150 to 200 TCR beta chains were listed by the study as associated with cytomegalovirus. The authors suggested that the approach could potentially be generalized to other disease states and immunological phenotypes.

Details on this clone: The antigen this receptor binds is unknown. Base qualities are missing; no much larger clone stands one base away.

The origin of this receptor is a woman in her thirties in good health and CMV-seronegative. Recombination linked TRBV6-5 to TRBJ1-2, with the D gene not confidently named. Source material: PBMCs. The CDR3 protein: CASSPQWPYGYTF. The DNA sequence follows: TGTGCCAGCAGTCCTCAGTGGCCCTATGGCTACACCTTC.